This T cell receptor beta chain came from a study of cytomegalovirus exposure and HLA in healthy donors. This clone was picked up a small number of times. The study ran its PCR with 60 Vbeta and 13 Jbeta primers. The method was immunoSEQ multiplex PCR; TCRdb's version includes in-frame clones alone and lacks a portion of them. The sample lists more than 140,000 clones; about 64% were seen once. Germline V gene lookup returns CDR1 SGHNT and CDR2 YENEEA. Trimming took 2 bases from V and 8 from J; bases not matched to a gene: 0. CDR3 size: 12 residues. The clonotype originates from a woman in her 30s in good health and CMV-seropositive. The chain couples TRBV11-3 to TRBJ2-1; 7 nucleotides match TRBD1. Sequencing input: PBMCs. This chain's CDR3 is CASSLQGDEQFF. DNA of the CDR3: TGTGCCAGCAGCTTACAGGGGGATGAGCAGTTCTTC.